This entry is about one T cell receptor beta chain. Its specificity is unknown. This entry is derived from a study of post-analysis software for immune sequencing data. Study-level findings and limits: Controls showed lower frequencies than patients for four to six TRBV segments, and TRBV5-6, TRBV5-1 and TRBV20-1 were among these.

V shed 5 bases, J shed 4 bases, and the junction held 13 bases outside the gene matches. The CDR3 is made up of 17 amino acids. CDR1 and CDR2 (germline): SGHAT, FQNNGV. Presence of unique molecular identifiers characterized the TCR beta cDNA libraries. One entry per CDR3 protein, called by TCRdb with MiXCR from the PCR reads. The table has about 170,000 distinct CDR3 sequences, 30% seen once. V usage is TRBV11-2 and J usage is TRBJ2-1; 8 bases fit TRBD2. This TCR was sampled from a girl aged 5-17 years with multiple sclerosis. Specimen: blood. The CDR3 is CASSVPIGSGGYNEQFF. The CDR3 region has the DNA TGTGCCAGCAGCGTCCCGATTGGCAGCGGGGGATACAATGAGCAGTTCTTC.